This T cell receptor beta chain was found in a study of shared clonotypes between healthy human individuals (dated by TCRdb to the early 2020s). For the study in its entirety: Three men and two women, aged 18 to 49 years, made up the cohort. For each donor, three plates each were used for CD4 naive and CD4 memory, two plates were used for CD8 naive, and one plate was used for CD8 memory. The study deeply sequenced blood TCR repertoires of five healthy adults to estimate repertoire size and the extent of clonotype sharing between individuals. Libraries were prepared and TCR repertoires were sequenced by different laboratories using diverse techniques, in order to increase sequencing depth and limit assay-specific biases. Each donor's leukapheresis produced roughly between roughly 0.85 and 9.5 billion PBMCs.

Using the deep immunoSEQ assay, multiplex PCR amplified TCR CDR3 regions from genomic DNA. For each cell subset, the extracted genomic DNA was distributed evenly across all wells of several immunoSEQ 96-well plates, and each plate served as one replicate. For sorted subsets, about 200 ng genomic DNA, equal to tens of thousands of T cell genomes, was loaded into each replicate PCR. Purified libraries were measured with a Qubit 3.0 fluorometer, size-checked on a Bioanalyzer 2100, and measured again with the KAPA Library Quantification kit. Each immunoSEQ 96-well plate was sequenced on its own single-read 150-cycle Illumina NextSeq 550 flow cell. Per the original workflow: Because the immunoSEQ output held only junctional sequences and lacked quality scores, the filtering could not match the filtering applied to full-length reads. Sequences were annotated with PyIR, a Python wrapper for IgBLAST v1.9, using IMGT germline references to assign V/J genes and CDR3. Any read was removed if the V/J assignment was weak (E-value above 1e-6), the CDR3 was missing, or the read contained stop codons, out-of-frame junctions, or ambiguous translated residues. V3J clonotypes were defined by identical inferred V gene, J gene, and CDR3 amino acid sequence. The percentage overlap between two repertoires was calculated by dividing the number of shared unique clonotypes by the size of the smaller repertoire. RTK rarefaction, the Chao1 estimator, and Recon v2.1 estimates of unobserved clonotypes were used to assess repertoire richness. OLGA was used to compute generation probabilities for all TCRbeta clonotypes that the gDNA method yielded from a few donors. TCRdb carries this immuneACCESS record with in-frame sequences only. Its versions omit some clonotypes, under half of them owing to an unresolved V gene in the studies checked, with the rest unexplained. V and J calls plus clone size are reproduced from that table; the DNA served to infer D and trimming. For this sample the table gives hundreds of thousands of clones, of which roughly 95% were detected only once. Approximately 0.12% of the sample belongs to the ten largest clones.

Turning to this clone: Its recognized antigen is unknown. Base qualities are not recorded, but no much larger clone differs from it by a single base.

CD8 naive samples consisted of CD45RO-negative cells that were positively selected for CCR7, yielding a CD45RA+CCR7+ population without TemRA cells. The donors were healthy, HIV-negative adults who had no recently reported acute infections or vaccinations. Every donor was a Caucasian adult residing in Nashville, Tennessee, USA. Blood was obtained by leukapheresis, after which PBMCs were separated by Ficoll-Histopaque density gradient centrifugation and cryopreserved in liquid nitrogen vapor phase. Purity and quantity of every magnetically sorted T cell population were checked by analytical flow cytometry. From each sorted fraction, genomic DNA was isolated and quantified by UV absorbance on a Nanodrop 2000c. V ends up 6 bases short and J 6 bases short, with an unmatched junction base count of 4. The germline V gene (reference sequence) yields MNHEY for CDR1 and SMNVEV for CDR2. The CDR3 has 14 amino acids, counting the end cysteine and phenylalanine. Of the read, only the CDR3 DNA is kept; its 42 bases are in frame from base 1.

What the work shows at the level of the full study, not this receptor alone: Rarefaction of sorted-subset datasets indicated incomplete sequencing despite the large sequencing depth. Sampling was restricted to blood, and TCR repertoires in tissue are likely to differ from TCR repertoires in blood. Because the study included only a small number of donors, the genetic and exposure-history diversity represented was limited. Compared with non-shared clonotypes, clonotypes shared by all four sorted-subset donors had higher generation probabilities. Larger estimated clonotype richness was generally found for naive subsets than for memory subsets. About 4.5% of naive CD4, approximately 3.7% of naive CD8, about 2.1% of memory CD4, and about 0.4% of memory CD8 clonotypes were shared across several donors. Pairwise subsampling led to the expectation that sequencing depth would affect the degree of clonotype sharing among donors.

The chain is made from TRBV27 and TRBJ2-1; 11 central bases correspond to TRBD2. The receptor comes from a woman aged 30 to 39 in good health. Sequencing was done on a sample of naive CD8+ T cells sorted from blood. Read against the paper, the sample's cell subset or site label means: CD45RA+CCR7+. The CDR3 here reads CASRLAGGLNEQFF. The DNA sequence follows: TGTGCCAGCAGGCTAGCGGGAGGCCTCAATGAGCAGTTCTTC.